This is a list of T cell receptor beta chains from one sample in a study of T cells after yellow fever vaccination. TCRdb fed the 5' RACE reads into MiXCR, producing one record per CDR3 protein. The sample lists roughly 32,000 distinct CDR3 sequences; about 10% were seen once. Sequencing used PBMCs, either bulk or a sorted T-cell subset (CD4+, CD8+, memory, or dextramer-sorted; not recorded which), obtained roughly 15 days after the first yellow fever vaccination. These TCRs come from a man aged 18-30 years who received the YFV17D yellow fever vaccine. Both conserved end residues are part of each CDR3. A D gene is named only where the DNA matches it firmly. Not every row has a clone size; where given, it reads once, few, many or a size class.

CDR3 protein,CDR3 DNA,clone size,J gene,D gene,CDR3 length,V gene
CASSPTSYEQYF,TGTGCCAGCAGCCCGACGTCCTACGAGCAGTACTTC,NA,TRBJ2-7,NA,12,TRBV7-2
CATCRGGDHNEQFF,TGTGCCACCTGCCGTGGGGGGGATCACAATGAGCAGTTCTTC,many,TRBJ2-1,TRBD2,14,TRBV24-1
CASSRLGSNTGELFF,TGTGCCAGCAGTCGACTAGGATCGAACACCGGGGAGCTGTTTTTT,many,TRBJ2-2,NA,15,TRBV27
CASSLRLASYNEQFF,TGTGCCAGCAGCTTGCGACTAGCCTCCTACAATGAGCAGTTCTTC,many,TRBJ2-1,TRBD2,15,TRBV5-4
CASRRGSRETQYF,TGTGCCAGCAGGCGAGGGAGTAGAGAGACCCAGTACTTC,many,TRBJ2-5,NA,13,TRBV14
CASSYPLGAGPNTEAFF,TGTGCCAGCAGCTACCCCCTCGGGGCAGGCCCGAACACTGAAGCTTTCTTT,many,TRBJ1-1,NA,17,TRBV7-2
CSARLAGGDYEQYF,TGCAGTGCTCGACTAGCGGGGGGGGACTACGAGCAGTACTTC,many,TRBJ2-7,TRBD2,14,TRBV20-1
CASSFGGVGQYF,TGTGCCAGCAGTTTCGGAGGGGTTGGGCAGTACTTC,many,TRBJ2-7,NA,12,TRBV12-3/TRBV12-4
CASSPKAPDTQYF,TGTGCCAGCTCACCCAAAGCTCCGGATACGCAGTATTTT,many,TRBJ2-3,NA,13,TRBV18
CSVGGAGPTRADTQYF,TGCAGCGTTGGTGGGGCCGGCCCTACTAGGGCAGATACGCAGTATTTT,few,TRBJ2-3,NA,16,TRBV29-1
CASILTGTAQKPQHF,TGTGCCAGCATTCTAACAGGGACGGCTCAGAAGCCCCAGCATTTT,many,TRBJ1-5,NA,15,TRBV21-1
CASSRTSGGREETQYF,TGCGCCAGCAGCCGGACTAGCGGGGGCAGGGAAGAGACCCAGTACTTC,many,TRBJ2-5,TRBD2,16,TRBV5-1
CASSQEPAGVLKQFF,TGCGCCAGCAGCCAAGAGCCAGCGGGGGTATTAAAGCAGTTCTTC,many,TRBJ2-1,TRBD2,15,TRBV4-3
CSARQGTDTHYF,TGCAGTGCTAGACAGGGGACGGATACGCACTATTTT,NA,TRBJ2-3,NA,12,TRBV20-1
CASRLEGDTIYF,TGTGCCAGCAGGCTCGAGGGCGACACCATATATTTT,many,TRBJ1-3,NA,12,TRBV7-2
CASSYLGGPNNEQFF,TGTGCCAGCAGTTACTTGGGGGGTCCCAACAATGAGCAGTTCTTC,many,TRBJ2-1,NA,15,TRBV6-5
CASSQGQNTEAFF,TGTGCCAGCAGCCAAGGACAGAACACTGAAGCTTTCTTT,NA,TRBJ1-1,NA,13,TRBV3-1
CASSLQGTREKLFF,TGTGCCAGCAGCTTACAGGGGACGAGGGAAAAACTGTTTTTT,many,TRBJ1-4,TRBD1,14,TRBV5-5
CASSLWGNTEAFF,TGTGCCAGCAGCTTATGGGGTAACACTGAAGCTTTCTTT,many,TRBJ1-1,NA,13,TRBV7-9
CAISPVGGDSEAFF,TGTGCCATCAGCCCAGTCGGGGGGGACTCTGAAGCTTTCTTT,many,TRBJ1-1,NA,14,TRBV10-3
CASSGTEETQYF,TGTGCCAGCAGTGGGACGGAAGAGACCCAGTACTTC,many,TRBJ2-5,NA,12,TRBV6-2/TRBV6-3
CASSGGVGEQYF,TGTGCCAGCAGCGGGGGGGTGGGGGAGCAGTACTTC,many,TRBJ2-7,TRBD2,12,TRBV7-6
CASSLAGGGGGFNQPQHF,TGTGCCAGCAGCTTAGCAGGGGGGGGCGGGGGCTTCAATCAGCCCCAGCATTTT,many,TRBJ1-5,NA,18,TRBV7-2
CASSTRQRGFVNEQFF,TGTGCCAGCAGCACCCGCCAGCGGGGATTTGTGAATGAGCAGTTCTTC,many,TRBJ2-1,TRBD2,16,TRBV7-9
CSARELTSGKETQYF,TGCAGTGCTAGAGAACTGACTAGCGGAAAAGAGACCCAGTACTTC,many,TRBJ2-5,TRBD2,15,TRBV20-1
CASSLGGLGEYGYTF,TGTGCCAGCAGCTTAGGGGGACTCGGGGAATATGGCTACACCTTC,few,TRBJ1-2,NA,15,TRBV5-5
CASSYPPYTEAFF,TGTGCCAGCAGCTACCCACCGTACACTGAAGCTTTCTTT,many,TRBJ1-1,NA,13,TRBV7-8
CASSPLAWGPGELFF,TGTGCCAGCAGCCCGCTGGCGTGGGGGCCCGGGGAGCTGTTTTTT,few,TRBJ2-2,NA,15,TRBV5-6
CASSLQIEETQYF,TGTGCCAGCAGCTTACAGATTGAAGAGACCCAGTACTTC,many,TRBJ2-5,NA,13,TRBV11-2
CASSQDRDRGRAQYF,TGTGCCAGCAGCCAAGATCGAGACAGGGGCAGGGCCCAGTACTTC,many,TRBJ2-5,TRBD1,15,TRBV4-2
CASSWDTSEAFF,TGTGCCAGCAGCTGGGACACGTCTGAAGCTTTCTTT,many,TRBJ1-1,NA,12,TRBV7-2
CASSQGGTGETGYTF,TGTGCCAGCAGCCAAGGGGGGACAGGGGAGACCGGCTACACCTTC,many,TRBJ1-2,TRBD1,15,TRBV4-2
CASCTPRGDNSPLHF,TGTGCCAGCTGCACCCCCAGGGGCGATAATTCACCCCTCCACTTT,NA,TRBJ1-6,NA,15,TRBV3-1
CASREADTQYF,TGTGCCAGCAGAGAGGCAGATACGCAGTATTTT,many,TRBJ2-3,NA,11,TRBV6-1
CASSPDSRGYTF,TGTGCCAGCTCCCCGGACAGTAGGGGCTACACCTTC,many,TRBJ1-2,NA,12,TRBV18
CASSQDARTAYEQYF,TGCGCCAGCAGCCAAGACGCCAGGACAGCCTACGAGCAGTACTTC,many,TRBJ2-7,NA,15,TRBV4-3
CASSQGAPSGQYF,TGTGCCAGTAGCCAGGGGGCTCCTTCAGGGCAGTACTTC,many,TRBJ2-7,TRBD1,13,TRBV19
CASSLDPGAGNTIYF,TGTGCCAGCAGCTTAGATCCAGGCGCTGGAAACACCATATATTTT,many,TRBJ1-3,NA,15,TRBV11-2